The 21 T cell receptor beta chains below come from one sample, sequenced in a study of blood T cell repertoires in COVID-19. Clones were read by immunoSEQ multiplex PCR, and TCRdb kept only the in-frame ones, dropping some. The sample consists of roughly 70,000 clones, over 70% of them appearing once. The sequenced sample consisted of peripheral blood. These receptors all stem from a man between 65 and 85 years old who had recovered from COVID-19.

The chain recombines TRBV11-2 with TRBJ2-1, with TRBD1 matching 7 bases. Germline V gives CDR1 SGHAT, CDR2 FQNNGV. Trimming removed 5 bases from V and 4 bases from J; junction bases left unmatched: 8. This CDR3 contains 15 residues. DNA of the CDR3: TGTGCCAGCAGCGTAACCGGGACAGAGTACAATGAGCAGTTCTTC. Translating gives CASSVTGTEYNEQFF.

J is TRBJ1-1 and V is TRBV2; D unclear. Trimming left V 3 bases short and J 3 bases short, with 11 bases between. This CDR3 spans 14 amino acids. The germline V gene encodes CDR1 SNHLY and CDR2 FYNNEI. The chain's CDR3 is CASSDDIRDTEAFF. In DNA form, the CDR3 reads TGTGCCAGCAGTGACGATATTCGGGACACTGAAGCTTTCTTT.

V and J are TRBV7-8 and TRBJ2-5; 7 bases agree with TRBD1. Germline-derived CDR1 and CDR2 are SGHVS and FQNEAQ. This CDR3 comprises 15 residues. J lost 5 bases, V lost 4 bases, and 10 bases had no gene match. CDR3 region: CASSSKGAGVETQYF. The CDR3 bases are TGTGCCAGCAGCTCAAAGGGGGCCGGGGTGGAGACCCAGTACTTC.

This clone showed up just once. The chain carries TRBV7-9 and TRBJ1-5, with 9 bases identical to TRBD1. Trimming cost V 3 bases and J 2 bases; bases outside gene matches: 8. Germline V gene lookup returns CDR1 SEHNR and CDR2 FQNEAQ (reference sequence). The CDR3 spans 17 residues. CDR3 amino acids: CASSFGTGGRGNQPQHF. CDR3 DNA: TGTGCCAGCAGCTTTGGAACAGGGGGCAGAGGCAATCAGCCCCAGCATTTT.

The rearrangement joins TRBV4-3 to TRBJ1-2; D is possibly TRBD1 (5 bases). The CDR3 consists of 17 residues. CDR1 and CDR2 from the germline V gene are LGHNA and YSLEER. The germline V and J ends were trimmed by 4 bases and 3 bases, with 21 bases remaining between them. The CDR3 is CASSPQGSWGGDYGYTF. CDR3 sequence (DNA): TGCGCCAGCAGCCCCCAGGGTTCGTGGGGTGGGGACTATGGCTACACCTTC.

This chain joins TRBV27 and TRBJ2-3; 14 bases are shared with TRBD2. After removal of 3 bases from V and 0 bases from J, the junction contained 2 bases not matched to a gene. Looked up from germline, CDR1 is MNHEY and CDR2 is SMNVEV (reference sequence). This CDR3 is 17 amino acids long. In nucleotides, the CDR3 is TGTGCCAGCAGTTTGGGACTAGCGGGAGTAAGCACAGATACGCAGTATTTT. Translating gives CASSLGLAGVSTDTQYF.

The chain is built from TRBV5-1 and TRBJ2-5, with a tentative D call TRBD1 (6 bases). This CDR3 is 16 amino acids long. The germline V gene encodes CDR1 SGHRS and CDR2 YFSETQ. The V end was cut by 6 bases, the J end by 4 bases, with 22 bases between. The CDR3 bases are TGCGCCAGCATAGAAGGGGATGGACGAGGGGGAGAGACCCAGTACTTC. Residues: CASIEGDGRGGETQYF.

This chain connects TRBV6-2 or TRBV6-3 to TRBJ2-7; TRBD1 matches 10 bases. V lost 4 bases and J lost 6; bases outside the gene matches: 12. The V gene's germline CDR1 is MNHEY and CDR2 SVGEGT. The CDR3 is 16 amino acids. The DNA for the CDR3 is TGTGCCAGCAGTTCTCAATCCGGGACAGGGGTGGGCGAGCAGTACTTC. This translates into CASSSQSGTGVGEQYF.

V gene TRBV28 combines with J gene TRBJ2-7; 8 bases line up with TRBD1. The CDR3 has 16 residues. In germline, CDR1 is MDHEN, CDR2 SYDVKM. Trimming took 2 bases from V and 9 from J; bases not matched to a gene: 15. Written as DNA, the CDR3 is TGTGCCAGCAGTTTAGGCAGGGGGCGCGCCCTCGCTGGGCAGTACTTC. Translating gives CASSLGRGRALAGQYF.

The chain employs TRBV28 and TRBJ2-2; 7 nucleotides match TRBD2. The CDR3 is 20 residues long. V was pared by 3 bases and J by 1 base, with 17 bases of the junction left unmatched. Germline V gene data show CDR1 as MDHEN and CDR2 as SYDVKM. This chain's CDR3 is CASSFPFAWAAGQNTGELFF. The CDR3 DNA is TGTGCCAGCAGTTTCCCTTTTGCGTGGGCAGCGGGGCAGAACACCGGGGAGCTGTTTTTT.

This clone was found many times. The CDR3 DNA follows: TGCGCCAGCAGCCACCCCCTGAGTGGAGTAACCTCCTACGAGCAGTACTTC. This translates into CASSHPLSGVTSYEQYF. V usage is TRBV4-1 and J usage is TRBJ2-7; unclear D gene. This CDR3 comprises 17 residues. The V end was cut by 3 bases, the J end by 0 bases, with 18 bases between. The germline V gene has CDR1 MGHRA and CDR2 YSYEKL.

This rearrangement joins TRBV3-1 (or the pseudogene TRBV3-2) to TRBJ2-7; D is unresolved. Trimming shortened V by 7 bases and J by 0 bases, and 10 bases separated the two germline ends. The CDR3 loop spans 13 amino acids. Germline CDR1 reads LGHDT; CDR2 reads YNNKEL (reference sequence). The chain's CDR3 is CASNRPGSYEQYF. CDR3 coding DNA: TGTGCCAGCAACCGTCCGGGCTCCTACGAGCAGTACTTC.

The chain couples TRBV29-1 to TRBJ2-1; D is possibly TRBD1 (5 bases). Germline assignment: CDR1 SQVTM and CDR2 ANQGSEA. V lost 7 bases and J lost 1, with 17 bases in between. The CDR3 covers 15 residues. The CDR3: CSAERWQGSYNEQFF. As DNA, the CDR3 is TGCAGCGCCGAGAGGTGGCAGGGATCCTACAATGAGCAGTTCTTC.

CDR3 region: CASSRTGDTGELFF. CDR3 bases: TGCGCCAGCAGCCGGACAGGCGACACCGGGGAGCTGTTTTTT. V usage is TRBV5-1 and J usage is TRBJ2-2; the match to TRBD1 covers 7 bases. The CDR3 consists of 14 residues. Germline V gene sequence: CDR1 SGHRS, CDR2 YFSETQ. V shed 4 bases and J 3 bases; nucleotides not matched to a gene: 3. Complete variable domain (other parts from reference TRBV5-1 and TRBJ2-2): KAGVTQTPRYLIKTRGQQVTLSCSPISGHRSVSWYQQTPGQGLQFLFEYFSETQRNKGNFPGRFSGRQFSNSRSEMNVSTLELGDSALYLCASSRTGDTGELFFGEGSRLTVL.

The V and J genes are TRBV19 and TRBJ2-4, with D unresolved. The length of the CDR3 is 14 residues. Germline CDR1 reads LNHDA; CDR2 reads SQIVND (reference sequence). Trimming removed 3 bases from V and 1 base from J, with 7 bases in between. This chain's CDR3 is CASSIRYAKNIQYF. In DNA form, the CDR3 reads TGTGCCAGTAGTATTCGTTATGCCAAAAACATTCAGTACTTC.

This clone is medium-sized by share. The chain links TRBV10-1 to TRBJ2-7; D is unresolved. CDR3 length: 14 amino acids. Germline CDR1 and CDR2: WNHNN and SYGVQD (reference sequence). Trimming took 4 bases from V and 6 from J, leaving 16 bases between them. The CDR3 DNA reads as TGCGCCAGCAGTGTCACAGCCAATTCCCTCGAGCAGTACTTC. Protein product: CASSVTANSLEQYF.

The chain combines TRBV19 with TRBJ1-1, with 9 nucleotides matching TRBD1. Trimming at V came to 4 bases and at J to 4 bases, leaving 22 bases not matched to a gene. Germline V CDR1 and CDR2: LNHDA, SQIVND (reference sequence). The CDR3 spans 20 residues. The CDR3 here is CASSTVPTGGLGGVVTEAFF. Here the CDR3 DNA reads TGTGCCAGTAGTACGGTCCCTACAGGGGGCCTCGGCGGGGTCGTCACTGAAGCTTTCTTT.

The V and J genes are TRBV9 and TRBJ2-1, with a weak D call TRBD2 (5 bases). The germline V gene encodes CDR1 SGDLS and CDR2 YYNGEE. The CDR3 is made up of 14 amino acids. V gave up 1 base and J gave up 3 bases, with 8 bases separating them. The CDR3, as DNA: TGTGCCAGCAGCGTACACGGGGACTACAATGAGCAGTTCTTC. Translation: CASSVHGDYNEQFF.

The rearrangement joins TRBV4-1 to TRBJ1-3; 8 bases map to TRBD1. The CDR3 totals 17 residues. The J segment lost 1 base and the V segment lost 0 bases, leaving 5 bases of the junction unmatched. Germline V gene lookup returns CDR1 MGHRA and CDR2 YSYEKL. The chain's CDR3 is CASSQDTGGGSGNTIYF. CDR3 nucleotides: TGCGCCAGCAGCCAAGACACAGGGGGTGGATCTGGAAACACCATATATTTT.

The V gene is TRBV7-2, the J gene TRBJ1-2, with D possibly TRBD1 on 5 matching bases. The V end was cut by 6 bases, the J end by 4 bases, with 12 bases between. This CDR3 is 13 amino acids long. Germline V gives CDR1 SGHTA, CDR2 FQGNSA. CDR3 protein: CASRLTEVYGYTF. CDR3 nucleotide sequence: TGTGCCAGCAGACTGACAGAGGTCTATGGCTACACCTTC. The complete variable domain, with remaining parts taken from reference TRBV7-2 and TRBJ1-2, reads GAGVSQSPSNKVTEKGKDVELRCDPISGHTALYWYRQSLGQGLEFLIYFQGNSAPDKSGLPSDRFSAERTGGSVSTLTIQRTQQEDSAVYLCASRLTEVYGYTFGSGTRLTVV.

This clone was recorded only once. V gene TRBV7-6 combines with J gene TRBJ2-1; D not resolved. Germline lookup yields CDR1 SGHVS and CDR2 FNYEAQ. Trimming pared 2 bases from V and 4 bases from J, leaving 15 bases between. The CDR3 loop spans 16 amino acids. DNA of the CDR3: TGTGCCAGCAGCTTACTCGCCGCCCTACGGTACAATGAGCAGTTCTTC. Its protein is CASSLLAALRYNEQFF.